Listed here are 20 T cell receptor beta chains from one sample, sequenced in a study of T cells after yellow fever vaccination (dated by TCRdb to the late 2010s). Library preparation was by 5' RACE. Instrument used: Illumina NovaSeq 6000. TCRdb took the public reads, trimmed them with fastp at Q25, ran MiXCR for clone calling and kept in-frame beta chains. When rows share a CDR3 protein, they turn into one entry using the most common DNA and genes. The sample includes 250,000 or so distinct CDR3 sequences, with approximately 3.8% observed a single time. Over 15% of the sample is held by the ten biggest clonotypes. The sample's treatment or condition label, in plain terms: live attenuated yellow fever vaccine strain. Sequencing was performed on PBMCs, taken 15 days after the yellow fever booster vaccination. The receptors derive from a man aged 18 to 35 who received the YFV17D yellow fever vaccine.

The rearrangement links TRBV7-8 to TRBJ2-2, with D possibly matching TRBD1 (6 bases). The germline V and J ends were trimmed by 4 bases and 4 bases, with 13 bases remaining between them. CDR1 is SGHVS and CDR2 is FQNEAQ in the germline V gene. The CDR3 consists of 15 residues. CDR3 region: CASSSGVRVTGELFF. Written as DNA, the CDR3 is TGTGCCAGCAGCTCAGGGGTCCGGGTCACCGGGGAGCTGTTTTTT.

The chain carries TRBV3-1 and TRBJ2-6; possibly TRBD1 for D (6 bases). Germline V lookup: CDR1 LGHDT, CDR2 YNNKEL (reference sequence). The CDR3 totals 18 residues. The V gene lost 3 bases and the J gene lost 0 bases, with 15 bases spanning the gap. The CDR3 region is CASSHPGHRSSGANVLTF. The CDR3 DNA reads as TGTGCCAGCAGCCACCCGGGACACAGGAGCTCTGGGGCCAACGTCCTGACTTTC. The complete variable domain, with remaining parts taken from reference TRBV3-1 and TRBJ2-6, reads DTAVSQTPKYLVTQMGNDKSIKCEQNLGHDTMYWYKQDSKKFLKIMFSYNNKELIINETVPNRFSPKSPDKAHLNLHINSLELGDSAVYFCASSHPGHRSSGANVLTFGAGSRLTVL.

This clonotype was seen repeatedly, ten times or more. This chain joins TRBV4-3 and TRBJ2-2; 7 nucleotides agree with TRBD2. The CDR3 runs 15 residues. The V gene end was trimmed by 1 base and the J gene end by 7 bases; junction bases not matched to a gene: 6. From germline, CDR1 is LGHNA and CDR2 YSLEER. Here the CDR3 reads CASSQGRTSIGELFF. The CDR3 DNA follows: TGCGCCAGCAGCCAAGGAAGGACTAGTATCGGGGAGCTGTTTTTT.

This clonotype was counted at least ten times. J is TRBJ1-1 and V is TRBV5-6; tentative D call: TRBD1 (5 bases). The CDR3 loop spans 14 amino acids. Germline CDR1 SGHDT, CDR2 YYEEEE. V was shortened by 6 bases and J by 3 bases, with 15 bases between the two germline ends. Written as DNA, the CDR3 is TGTGCCAGCACCGATACAGGATTATACACTGAAGCTTTCTTT. Residues: CASTDTGLYTEAFF.

Comment on this clonotype: A much larger clone differs by one base, so this may be a read error. This sequence joins TRBV29-1 and TRBJ2-7, with TRBD2 identical over 7 bases. The CDR3 consists of 13 residues. Trimming removed 1 base from V and 3 bases from J; junction bases left unmatched: 3. Germline V gene data show CDR1 as SQVTM and CDR2 as ANQGSEA. The CDR3 bases are TGCAGCGTTGAAGGGTGCGGGGGCTACGAGCAGTACTTC. It yields the protein CSVEGCGGYEQYF.

This clonotype was seen ten or more times. The chain is built from TRBV4-1 and TRBJ2-7, with D uncertain. The CDR3 length is 13 residues. In germline, CDR1 is MGHRA, CDR2 YSYEKL. Between the trimmed V and J ends, which lost 2 bases and 3 bases, there was a span of 8 bases. CDR3 loop: CASSQSGHYEQYF. In DNA form, the CDR3 reads TGCGCCAGCAGCCAATCTGGGCACTACGAGCAGTACTTC.

About this clonotype: Given a much more abundant clone one base away, this may be a read error. The chain carries TRBV11-2 and TRBJ2-1; possibly TRBD2 for D (5 bases). CDR1 and CDR2 (germline): SGHAT, FQNNGV. This CDR3 comprises 15 residues. In nucleotides, the CDR3 is TGTGCCAGCAGCTTCGCGGGCTTAGACAACAATGAGCCGTTCTTC. Translation: CASSFAGLDNNEPFF.

This clonotype has more than one count but fewer than ten. This sequence joins TRBV11-3 and TRBJ2-1, with D possibly being TRBD1 or TRBD2 (5 bases each). The CDR3 runs to 14 residues. V was trimmed by 3 bases and J by 3 bases, leaving 9 bases between them. Germline V lookup: CDR1 SGHNT, CDR2 YENEEA. The CDR3 sequence is CASSLGPFYNEQFF. Written as DNA, the CDR3 is TGTGCCAGCAGCTTGGGACCTTTCTACAATGAGCAGTTCTTC.

This clonotype was seen at least ten times. The chain has TRBV6-2 or TRBV6-3 and TRBJ1-1; D is undetermined. V was cut by 6 bases and J by 1 base, with 6 bases left in between. The CDR3 covers 12 residues. Germline CDR1 reads MNHEY; CDR2 reads SVGEGT. CDR3 region: CASSWANTEAFF. The CDR3 coding sequence is TGTGCCAGCAGCTGGGCGAACACTGAAGCTTTCTTT.

Many counts were recorded for this clonotype. The chain's CDR3 is CSADRDEKLFF. As DNA, the CDR3 is TGCAGTGCTGACAGGGATGAAAAACTGTTTTTT. The rearrangement joins TRBV20-1 to TRBJ1-4; TRBD1 agrees at 7 bases. With V trimmed by 5 bases and J by 6 bases, 0 bases remained unmatched. This CDR3 is 11 amino acids long. Germline CDR1 and CDR2: DFQATT and SNEGSKA (reference sequence).

This clonotype came up many times. The rearrangement joins TRBV2 to TRBJ2-5; 10 bases map to TRBD2. Trimming at V came to 8 bases and at J to 5 bases, leaving 2 bases not matched to a gene. The CDR3 contains 12 residues. Germline CDR1 is SNHLY and CDR2 is FYNNEI. DNA for the CDR3: TGTGCCAGCTCGACTAGCGGGGAGACCCAGTACTTC. It translates to CASSTSGETQYF.

In its sample, this clonotype was seen many times. The chain recombines TRBV20-1 with TRBJ2-3; D is unresolved. Germline CDR1 is DFQATT and CDR2 is SNEGSKA (reference sequence). V dropped 4 bases and J dropped 0 bases, with 8 bases sitting between them. The CDR3 runs 13 residues. The CDR3 DNA reads TGCAGTGCTATCGGAACTAGCACAGATACGCAGTATTTT. Translated: CSAIGTSTDTQYF.

This clonotype was seen many times. V gene TRBV6-5 combines with J gene TRBJ2-5; a possible D gene is TRBD2 (6 bases). This CDR3 is 15 amino acids long. Germline-derived CDR1 and CDR2 are MNHEY and SVGAGI. Deletions cut 6 bases from V and 2 bases from J, with 16 bases between. CDR3 sequence reads: CASRNQLATQETQYF. The DNA of the CDR3 is TGTGCCAGCAGAAACCAACTAGCCACACAAGAGACCCAGTACTTC.

There are a few counts of this clonotype. The DNA for the CDR3 is TGTGCCAGCAGTCTACTAGCGGGGGGGGGGACCCAGTACTTC. Translation: CASSLLAGGGTQYF. V gene TRBV12-3 or TRBV12-4 combines with J gene TRBJ2-5, with TRBD2 matching 13 bases. Trimming removed 5 bases from V and 7 bases from J; junction bases left unmatched: 4. This CDR3 region has 14 residues.

This clonotype was recorded once. The CDR3: CASSLAYETQYF. DNA of the CDR3: TGCGCCAGCAGCTTGGCCTATGAGACCCAGTACTTC. This chain joins TRBV5-1 and TRBJ2-5; D is ambiguous. The CDR3 contains 12 residues. Looked up from germline, CDR1 is SGHRS and CDR2 is YFSETQ. The V gene lost 0 bases and the J gene lost 5 bases, with 5 bases spanning the gap.

This clonotype has a count of ten or more. CDR3 amino acids: CATSLNPTSGSYEQYF. Here the CDR3 DNA reads TGTGCCACCAGCCTCAACCCCACTAGCGGCTCCTACGAGCAGTACTTC. The rearrangement uses TRBV15 and TRBJ2-7, with 8 nucleotides matching TRBD2. CDR1 and CDR2 from the germline V gene are LNHNV and YYDKDF (reference sequence). The CDR3 runs 16 residues. J was trimmed by 0 bases and V by 5 bases; bases with no gene match: 9.

This clonotype was seen repeatedly, ten times or more. The J gene is TRBJ1-6, the V gene TRBV6-6; the D is unclear. CDR3 length: 15 amino acids. Trimming stripped 0 bases from V and 8 bases from J, with 11 bases between. Per germline, CDR1 MNHNY and CDR2 SVGAGI (reference sequence). This CDR3 is CASSYSRGIDSPLHF. DNA for the CDR3: TGTGCCAGCAGTTACTCGAGAGGAATTGATTCACCCCTCCACTTT.

The table lists this clonotype with a few counts. J is TRBJ1-6 and V is TRBV25-1; 7 bases line up with TRBD1. V trimming: 1 base; J trimming: 4 bases; junction bases outside the gene matches: 4. This CDR3 comprises 16 residues. Germline V gives CDR1 MGHDK, CDR2 SYGVNS. This CDR3 is CASSEFRQGYNSPLHF. CDR3 DNA: TGTGCCAGCAGTGAATTCCGACAGGGTTATAATTCACCCCTCCACTTT.

There are many counts of this clonotype. The rearrangement links TRBV12-3 or TRBV12-4 to TRBJ1-1, with a possible D match to TRBD1 (5 bases). This CDR3 is 15 amino acids long. Trimming cost V 5 bases and J 4 bases, with 17 bases left between them. The CDR3 bases are TGTGCCAGCAGTCCCTTCCGGTCCGGGGGCACTGAAGCTTTCTTT. Encoded protein: CASSPFRSGGTEAFF.

At least ten counts were recorded for this clonotype. This rearrangement joins TRBV7-8 to TRBJ1-5, with D possibly being TRBD1 (5 bases). Germline V lookup: CDR1 SGHVS, CDR2 FQNEAQ. Trimming pared 5 bases from V and 5 bases from J, leaving 10 bases between. The CDR3 extends over 13 amino acids. The CDR3 DNA reads as TGTGCCAGCAGCGGAAGGGGAGATCAGCCCCAGCATTTT. This gives the protein CASSGRGDQPQHF.